This paragraph covers one T cell receptor (beta chain) sequence. Its target is unknown. The data are from a study of OX40 agonist ivuxolimab in advanced cancers. Study-wide context: From roughly 20 to 85 years was the age range, with a mean of roughly 64 years, and roughly 80% were male. Study results and limitations: Antigen specificity was not determined for the expanded peripheral T cells. CD4+ and CD8+ blood T cells expanded clonally by week 6 at 0.1 to 3.0 mg/kg. With doses of 0.1-3.0 mg/kg, partial responders showed among the lowest clonal expansion.

V shed 5 bases and J 5 bases; nucleotides not matched to a gene: 10. The germline CDR1 and CDR2 sequences are LNHDA and SQIVND (reference sequence). The CDR3 runs to 15 residues. Assay used: immunoSEQ multiplex PCR; TCRdb lists only in-frame clones, some missing. The sample carries around 20,000 clones, 60% to 80% recorded once. This TCR was recovered from an adult with an advanced solid tumor such as melanoma, head and neck, liver or kidney cancer. The specimen comprised CD4+ or CD8+ T cells sorted from blood, sampled in a trial of the OX40 agonist ivuxolimab. This chain connects TRBV19 to TRBJ2-7, with 9 positions matching TRBD1. The CDR3 sequence is CASSLTGTGQNEQYF. CDR3 nucleotides: TGTGCCAGTAGTTTGACCGGGACAGGGCAAAACGAGCAGTACTTC.